This T cell receptor beta chain was captured by sequencing in a study of T cell changes during pregnancy in multiple sclerosis. Using immunoSEQ multiplex PCR, the repertoire was profiled, and TCRdb retains in-frame clones only, with some absent. This sample has about 86,000 clones; 91% occur once, and the top ten carry around 2%. V was cut by 3 bases and J by 9 bases, with 15 bases left in between. The CDR3 totals 12 residues. In germline, CDR1 is GTSNPN, CDR2 SVGIG (reference sequence). The input for sequencing was peripheral blood, taken in the first trimester of pregnancy. This clonotype was obtained from a female donor in good health, enrolled as a control in a pregnancy study. V and J are TRBV30 and TRBJ2-7; maybe TRBD1 (6 bases). The DNA of the CDR3 is TGTGCCTGGAGCTGGGGGCACAATCTGCAGTACTTC. This encodes CAWSWGHNLQYF. The full variable domain, rest sourced from reference TRBV30 and TRBJ2-7, is SQTIHQWPATLVQPVGSPLSLECTVEGTSNPNLYWYRQAAGRGLQLLFYSVGIGQISSEVPQNLSASRPQDRQFILSSKKLLLSDSGFYLCAWSWGHNLQYFGPGTRLTVT.